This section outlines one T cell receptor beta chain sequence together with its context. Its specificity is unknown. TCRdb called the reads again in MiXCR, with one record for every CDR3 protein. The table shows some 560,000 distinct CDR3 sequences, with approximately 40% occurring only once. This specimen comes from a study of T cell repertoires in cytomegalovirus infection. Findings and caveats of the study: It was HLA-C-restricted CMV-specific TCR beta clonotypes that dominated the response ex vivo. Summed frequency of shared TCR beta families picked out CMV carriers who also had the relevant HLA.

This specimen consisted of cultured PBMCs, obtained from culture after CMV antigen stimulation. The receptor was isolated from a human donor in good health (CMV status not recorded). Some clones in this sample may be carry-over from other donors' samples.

As DNA, the CDR3 is TGTGCCAGCAGTCGTTTGAGCGAAAAACTGTTTTTT. It translates to CASSRLSEKLFF. The chain has TRBV12-3 or TRBV12-4 and TRBJ1-4; D gene unclear. V lost 5 bases and J lost 8, with 9 bases in between. The CDR3 is 12 amino acids.